These T cell receptor beta chains were read from a single sample in a study of control samples from healthy donors and cancer patients. Repertoires were generated with immunoSEQ multiplex PCR, while TCRdb's copy carries only in-frame clones and drops some. The repertoire holds about 220,000 clones, with just under 95% as singletons. Material: blood. The receptors stem from a man between 45 and 60 years old in good health. Each CDR3 is given with its conserved first and last residue. D genes are given only for firm matches. Where a row states a size, it is once, few, many or the class of an expanded clone; other rows omit it.

cdr3_nt cdr3_aa j_call v_call clone_size d_call
TGTGCCAGCAGTCCTGGCCAGTACAATCAGCCCCAGCATTTT CASSPGQYNQPQHF TRBJ1-5 TRBV6-5 NA NA
TGTGCCATCAGTGAGTCGGGGACAGGGACTGAAGCTTTCTTT CAISESGTGTEAFF TRBJ1-1 TRBV10-3 NA TRBD1
TGTGCCACTCACTCCTTGGGGGGGAACACTGAAGCTTTCTTT CATHSLGGNTEAFF TRBJ1-1 TRBV19 NA NA
TGTGCCAGCAGTGAGGGGAACAGGGTAAATCAGCCCCAGCATTTT CASSEGNRVNQPQHF TRBJ1-5 TRBV6-1 NA NA
TGCGCCAGCAGCTTGGGGGGGACAAGAGAGGAAAAACTGTTTTTT CASSLGGTREEKLFF TRBJ1-4 TRBV5-1 NA NA
TGTGCCAGCATCGCCGGGGAAATGAACACTGAAGCTTTCTTT CASIAGEMNTEAFF TRBJ1-1 TRBV2 NA NA
TGTGCCAGCAGGGAGGGACAGGGGGTGGGCTATGGCTACACCTTC CASREGQGVGYGYTF TRBJ1-2 TRBV28 NA TRBD1
TGTGCCAGTAGTCGCGGGGGGGCCAGGACCGGGGAGCTGTTTTTT CASSRGGARTGELFF TRBJ2-2 TRBV19 NA TRBD2
TGTGCCAGCAGCCCTCCTGACAGTTATGGCACTGAAGCTTTCTTT CASSPPDSYGTEAFF TRBJ1-1 TRBV27 few NA
TGTGCCAGCAGTTTACGCCGGCCAGGGGGGTTGACAGGGAGACCTGTAGACTTC CASSLRRPGGLTGRPVDF TRBJ2-5 TRBV28 NA NA
TGTGCCAGCAGTTTAAATCCCCCCGTTCGTCAGCCCCAGCATTTT CASSLNPPVRQPQHF TRBJ1-5 TRBV27 NA NA
TGTGCCAGCTCTCCACGCCGGGGGGGTCCTGAAGCTTTCTTT CASSPRRGGPEAFF TRBJ1-1 TRBV18 NA NA
TGTGCCAGCAGTGCCACTAGCGGCGGGGTGGAGACCCAGTACTTC CASSATSGGVETQYF TRBJ2-5 TRBV28 NA TRBD2
TGCGCCAGCAGCTTGGCGGGACAGGGGAGGGGTGAAAAACTGTTTTTT CASSLAGQGRGEKLFF TRBJ1-4 TRBV5-1 NA TRBD1
TGTGCCAGCTCACCAATGAGGGGGTCGAATGAAAAACTGTTTTTT CASSPMRGSNEKLFF TRBJ1-4 TRBV18 NA NA
TGCAGCGTTGAGATGGCCGCCTTCGCGAACACCGGGGAGCTGTTTTTT CSVEMAAFANTGELFF TRBJ2-2 TRBV29-1 NA NA
TGCAGCGTTGTTCCGCGGAGCAAAGAGACCCAGTACTTC CSVVPRSKETQYF TRBJ2-5 TRBV29-1 NA NA
TGCGCCAGCAGCTTGCGGCCGGGGGACACTGAAGCTTTCTTT CASSLRPGDTEAFF TRBJ1-1 TRBV5-1 NA NA
TGCGCCAGCAGCACGACAGGGAGCACTGAGCAGTTCTTC CASSTTGSTEQFF TRBJ2-1 TRBV5-1 NA TRBD1
TGTGCCAGCAGTGAATCAGGGTCCATGAACACTGAAGCTTTCTTT CASSESGSMNTEAFF TRBJ1-1 TRBV2 NA NA